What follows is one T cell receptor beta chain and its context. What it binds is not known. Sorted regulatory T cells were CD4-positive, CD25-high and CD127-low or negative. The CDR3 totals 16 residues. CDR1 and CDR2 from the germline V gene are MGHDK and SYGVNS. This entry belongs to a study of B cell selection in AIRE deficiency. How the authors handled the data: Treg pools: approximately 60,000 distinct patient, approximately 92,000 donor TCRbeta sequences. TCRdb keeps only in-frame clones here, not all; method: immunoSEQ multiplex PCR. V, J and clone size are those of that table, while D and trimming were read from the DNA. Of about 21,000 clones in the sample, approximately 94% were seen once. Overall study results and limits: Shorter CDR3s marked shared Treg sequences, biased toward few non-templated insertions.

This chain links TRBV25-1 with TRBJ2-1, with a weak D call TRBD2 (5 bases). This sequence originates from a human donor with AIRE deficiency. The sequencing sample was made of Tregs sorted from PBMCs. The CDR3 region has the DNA TGTACCCACACCTCCCGGGGTAACAGCTCCTACAATGAGCAGTTCTTC. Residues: CTHTSRGNSSYNEQFF.